A selection of T cell receptor beta chains follows, all from one sample in a study of shared clonotypes between healthy human individuals. Sequencing was performed with immunoSEQ multiplex PCR; in TCRdb, only in-frame clones are kept and a portion is missing. The sample holds 1.6 million or so clones, around 97% seen once. Sequenced material: naive CD4+ T cells sorted from blood. Source of these receptors: a man between 25 and 39 years old in good health. The CDR3 runs from the conserved cysteine through the conserved F or W. D genes are given only for firm matches. A row's size may be missing; if present it is once, few, many or a size class.

v_gene,j_gene,abundance,d_gene,CDR3nt,CDR3aa
TRBV6-6,TRBJ2-2,-,TRBD1,TGTGCCAGCAGTCCATCCGGGACAGGGGGCCCCGGGGAGCTGTTTTTT,CASSPSGTGGPGELFF
TRBV2,TRBJ1-5,-,TRBD1,TGTGCCAGCAGTTTGCAGGGGGCTGTCAATCAGCCCCAGCATTTT,CASSLQGAVNQPQHF
TRBV12-5,TRBJ2-1,-,-,TGTGCTAGTGGTTCTAATGGGAATGAGCAGTTCTTC,CASGSNGNEQFF
TRBV11-2,TRBJ1-1,-,-,TGTGCCAGCAGCCCCGGGGCCCCCTCCCCGCTGCGGGGGGCTTTCTTT,CASSPGAPSPLRGAFF
TRBV5-1,TRBJ2-5,-,-,TGCGCCAGCAGCAGGGACGCGGAGACCCAGTACTTC,CASSRDAETQYF
TRBV6-5,TRBJ1-5,-,-,TGTGCCAGCAGTTCCGACAGGACCAATCAGCCCCAGCATTTT,CASSSDRTNQPQHF
TRBV18,TRBJ2-3,-,-,TGTGCCAGCTCACCACTCGGAAGCGGCGATACGCAGTATTTT,CASSPLGSGDTQYF
TRBV9,TRBJ2-5,-,TRBD2,TGTGCCAGCAGCGTAGCACCCGTAGCGGGCGTCCAAGAGACCCAGTACTTC,CASSVAPVAGVQETQYF
TRBV5-5,TRBJ2-1,-,-,TGTGCCAGCAGCTCGCCCGGGCCCCGGGGTAGGAATGAGCAGTTCTTC,CASSSPGPRGRNEQFF
TRBV9,TRBJ2-7,-,-,TGTGCCAGCAGCGTAGAGACGAGCTCCTACGAGCAGTACTTC,CASSVETSSYEQYF
TRBV5-4,TRBJ1-2,-,TRBD1,TGTGCCAGCAGCTCGGGACAGGGGACCTATGGCTACACCTTC,CASSSGQGTYGYTF
TRBV7-9,TRBJ1-4,-,TRBD1,TGTGCCAGCAGCGCCACTCCCGACAGGGGACGTGAAAAACTGTTTTTT,CASSATPDRGREKLFF
TRBV5-5,TRBJ2-7,-,-,TGTGCCAGCAGCCACGGGCCACTCGAGGGGAAAGAGAGGGATTCCTACGAGCAGTACTTC,CASSHGPLEGKERDSYEQYF
TRBV21-1,TRBJ2-1,-,-,TGTGCCAGCAGCAAAGTGGCGGGGAGGTCCTACAATGAGCAGTTCTTC,CASSKVAGRSYNEQFF
TRBV12-2,TRBJ2-7,-,-,TGTGCAAGTCGAAGATTCCAGGGGCGGCCCTACGAGCAGTACTTC,CASRRFQGRPYEQYF
TRBV6-1,TRBJ2-2,-,-,TGTGCCAGCATATTTTCCCGGACCGGGGAGCTGTTTTTT,CASIFSRTGELFF
TRBV5-1,TRBJ2-5,-,-,TGCGCCAGCAGCTACGACCAAAGAGCTAGGAGCGGAGAGACCCAGTACTTC,CASSYDQRARSGETQYF
TRBV29-1,TRBJ1-2,-,-,TGCAGCGTTGAACCGCCCAGTAGAGCCTATGGCTACACCTTC,CSVEPPSRAYGYTF
TRBV2,TRBJ2-1,-,-,TGTGCCAGCAGTGACCAGGGCTACAATGAGCAGTTCTTC,CASSDQGYNEQFF
TRBV6-4,TRBJ2-3,few,-,TGTGCCAGCAGTGCCGGGAGCAGCACAGATACGCAGTATTTT,CASSAGSSTDTQYF
TRBV18,TRBJ2-7,-,-,TGTGCCAGCTCTGACAGGGAGGCGTACGAGCAGTACTTC,CASSDREAYEQYF
TRBV6-5,TRBJ2-3,-,-,TGTGCCAGCAGAGTAATCAGCACAGATACGCAGTATTTT,CASRVISTDTQYF
TRBV28,TRBJ1-5,-,TRBD1,TGTGCCAGCAGTCCAGGGACAGTCGGGCAGCCCCAGCATTTT,CASSPGTVGQPQHF
TRBV28,TRBJ1-4,few,-,TGTGCCAGCAGTTTGGAGGAAAAACTGTTTTTT,CASSLEEKLFF
TRBV6-1,TRBJ1-1,once,-,TGTGTGTGTCAGGAGGGGATCACTGAAGCTTTCTTT,CVCQEGITEAFF
TRBV5-1,TRBJ2-5,-,TRBD1,TGCGCCAGCAGCTTTTTTCAAACACAGGGGGAGACCCAGTACTTC,CASSFFQTQGETQYF
TRBV6-1,TRBJ2-1,-,-,TGTGCCAGCAGTGCCGCTAGCCGAAACTACAATGAGCAGTTCTTC,CASSAASRNYNEQFF
TRBV19,TRBJ2-2,once,-,TGTGCCAGTATAGGACGGCCGAACACCGGGGAGCTGTTTTTT,CASIGRPNTGELFF
TRBV7-2,TRBJ2-7,-,TRBD2,TGTGCCAGCAGCTCGTCGGGGGGGGCTTCCTACGAGCAGTACTTC,CASSSSGGASYEQYF
TRBV18,TRBJ2-1,-,-,TGTGCCAGCTCACCACGCGCGGGAGAGGGGGATGAGCAGTTCTTC,CASSPRAGEGDEQFF
TRBV5-1,TRBJ1-1,once,-,TGCGCCAGCAGCTTGCGTGGGACAACCAACACTGAAGCTTTCTTT,CASSLRGTTNTEAFF
TRBV5-1,TRBJ2-1,-,TRBD2,TGCGCCAGCAGCTTGGCGGGCCTAGCGGGAGGCAATGAGCAGTTCTTC,CASSLAGLAGGNEQFF
TRBV15,TRBJ2-2,-,-,TGTGCCACCAGCCCCCCCGCCGGTATTAAGGGCACCGGGGAGCTGTTTTTT,CATSPPAGIKGTGELFF
TRBV18,TRBJ2-6,once,-,TGTGCCAGCTCTACCATCATTTTATCGTCTGGGGCCAACGTCCTGACTTTC,CASSTIILSSGANVLTF
TRBV18,TRBJ2-3,-,TRBD2,TGTGCCAGCTCACCGGCCGGGGGGGTGGGCACAGATACGCAGTATTTT,CASSPAGGVGTDTQYF
TRBV30,TRBJ2-3,-,-,TGTGCCTGGAGTGGGGGCAATCCTAGCACAGATACGCAGTATTTT,CAWSGGNPSTDTQYF
TRBV5-1,TRBJ2-7,-,-,TGCGCCAGCAGCTTGGCACACGGGGACGAGCAGTACTTC,CASSLAHGDEQYF
TRBV2,TRBJ2-7,-,-,TGTGCCAGCAGTGGGGTCGGGAGAAGCTCCTACGAGCAGTACTTC,CASSGVGRSSYEQYF
TRBV5-1,TRBJ2-5,-,TRBD1,TGCGCCAGCAGCTTCGGGGACAGACAAGAGACCCAGTACTTC,CASSFGDRQETQYF
TRBV6-1,TRBJ2-3,-,-,TGTGCCACCAGGACGGTACCTAGCACAGATACGCAGTATTTT,CATRTVPSTDTQYF
TRBV5-5,TRBJ2-1,-,TRBD2,TGTGCCAGCAGCTTAAGCGGGAGCTCCTACAATGAGCAGTTCTTC,CASSLSGSSYNEQFF
TRBV29-1,TRBJ2-1,-,-,TGCAGCGTTGAAGGGGGTGGACTCTCGAGCTCCTACAATGAGCAGTTCTTC,CSVEGGGLSSSYNEQFF
TRBV27,TRBJ1-5,-,-,TGTGCCAGCAGTTTATATCCATTTCAGGGGAGTCAGCCCCAGCATTTT,CASSLYPFQGSQPQHF